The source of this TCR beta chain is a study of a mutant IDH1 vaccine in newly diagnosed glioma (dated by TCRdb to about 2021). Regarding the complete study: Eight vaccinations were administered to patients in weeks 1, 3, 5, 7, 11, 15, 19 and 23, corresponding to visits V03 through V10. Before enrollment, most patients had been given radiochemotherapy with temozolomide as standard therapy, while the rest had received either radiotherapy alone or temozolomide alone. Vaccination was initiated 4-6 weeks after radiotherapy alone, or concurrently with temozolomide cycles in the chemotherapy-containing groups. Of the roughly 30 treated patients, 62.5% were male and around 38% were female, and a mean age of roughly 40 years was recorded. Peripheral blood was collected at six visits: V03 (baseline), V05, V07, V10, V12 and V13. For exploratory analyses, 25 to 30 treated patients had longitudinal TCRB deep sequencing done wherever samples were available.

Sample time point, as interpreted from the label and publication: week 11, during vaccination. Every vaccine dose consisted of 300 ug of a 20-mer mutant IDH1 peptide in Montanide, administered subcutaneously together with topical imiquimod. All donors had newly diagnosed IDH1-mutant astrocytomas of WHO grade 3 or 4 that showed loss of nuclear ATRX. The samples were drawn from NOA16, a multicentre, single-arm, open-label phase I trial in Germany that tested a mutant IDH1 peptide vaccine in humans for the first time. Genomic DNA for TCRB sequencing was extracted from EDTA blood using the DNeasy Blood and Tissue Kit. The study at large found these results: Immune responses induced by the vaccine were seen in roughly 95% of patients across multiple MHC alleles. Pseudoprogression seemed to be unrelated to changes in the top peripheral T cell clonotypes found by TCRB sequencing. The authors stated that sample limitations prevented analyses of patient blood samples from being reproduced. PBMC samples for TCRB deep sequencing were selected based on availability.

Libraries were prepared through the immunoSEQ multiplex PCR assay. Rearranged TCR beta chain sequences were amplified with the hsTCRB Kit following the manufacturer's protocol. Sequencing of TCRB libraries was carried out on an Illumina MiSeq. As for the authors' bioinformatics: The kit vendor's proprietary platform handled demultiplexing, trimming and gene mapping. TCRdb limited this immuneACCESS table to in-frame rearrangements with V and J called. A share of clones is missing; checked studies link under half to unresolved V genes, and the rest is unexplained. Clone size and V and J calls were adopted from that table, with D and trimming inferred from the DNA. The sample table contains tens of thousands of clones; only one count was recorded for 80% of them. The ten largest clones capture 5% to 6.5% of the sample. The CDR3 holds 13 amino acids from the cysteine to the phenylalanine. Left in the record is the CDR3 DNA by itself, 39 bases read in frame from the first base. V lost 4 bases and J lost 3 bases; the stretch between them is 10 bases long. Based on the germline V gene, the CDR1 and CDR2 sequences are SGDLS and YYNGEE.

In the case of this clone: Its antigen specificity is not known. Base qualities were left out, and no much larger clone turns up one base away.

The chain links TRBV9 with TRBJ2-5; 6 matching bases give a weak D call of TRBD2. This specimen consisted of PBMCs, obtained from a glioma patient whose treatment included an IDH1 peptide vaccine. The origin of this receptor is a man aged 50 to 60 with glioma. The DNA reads TGTGCCAGCAGCCAGTCGGGGGAAGAGACCCAGTACTTC. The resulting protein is CASSQSGEETQYF.